The 26 T cell receptor beta chains in this list originate from one sample, sequenced in a study of cytomegalovirus exposure and HLA in healthy donors. 60 Vbeta and 13 Jbeta primers were used in PCR. Profiled with immunoSEQ multiplex PCR; TCRdb holds only in-frame clones, not every one. This sample's table reports approximately 100,000 clones. Sequences were obtained from PBMCs. The receptors were gathered from a man in his forties or fifties in good health and CMV-seronegative.

V is TRBV9 and J is TRBJ2-1, with D possibly TRBD2 on 5 matching bases. CDR3 size: 15 residues. V shed 4 bases and J shed 2 bases, with 13 bases lying between them. CDR1 SGDLS and CDR2 YYNGEE come from the germline V gene. In DNA form, the CDR3 reads TGTGCCAGCAGCTCCCCGGGATCTACCTACAATGAGCAGTTCTTC. Its protein is CASSSPGSTYNEQFF.

V gene TRBV18 combines with J gene TRBJ2-1; TRBD2 matches 7 bases. CDR3 length equals 15 residues. Germline-derived CDR1 and CDR2 are KGHSH and LQKENI. The J segment lost 8 bases and the V segment lost 0 bases, leaving 7 bases of the junction unmatched. Here the CDR3 DNA reads TGTGCCAGCTCACCACCGGGGAGGGTTAAGGATGAGCAGTTCTTC. This encodes CASSPPGRVKDEQFF.

This rearrangement joins TRBV6-1 to TRBJ1-2; no reliable D call. Germline V gene data show CDR1 as MNHNS and CDR2 as SASEGT. The CDR3 extends over 15 amino acids. The V end lost 0 bases, the J end lost 2 bases, and 10 bases lay between the germline ends. CDR3: CASSEAHERNYGYTF. The DNA for the CDR3 is TGTGCCAGCAGTGAAGCGCATGAGCGGAACTATGGCTACACCTTC.

The rearrangement joins TRBV5-1 to TRBJ2-3, with TRBD2 as a possible D gene (6 bases). Germline lookup yields CDR1 SGHRS and CDR2 YFSETQ. The CDR3 is 14 amino acids. V lost 5 bases and J lost 2, with 12 bases in between. The CDR3 region is CASSQGGLTDTQYF. The CDR3 nucleotides are TGCGCCAGCAGTCAGGGAGGTCTCACAGATACGCAGTATTTT.

V is TRBV30 and J is TRBJ1-1; D uncertain. Trimming cost V 4 bases and J 3 bases, with 9 bases left between them. In germline, CDR1 is GTSNPN, CDR2 SVGIG (reference sequence). The CDR3 has 12 residues. CDR3 in amino acids: CAWIFSDTEAFF. The CDR3, as DNA: TGTGCCTGGATATTTTCAGACACTGAAGCTTTCTTT. Filled out from reference TRBV30 and TRBJ1-1, the complete variable domain reads SQTIHQWPATLVQPVGSPLSLECTVEGTSNPNLYWYRQAAGRGLQLLFYSVGIGQISSEVPQNLSASRPQDRQFILSSKKLLLSDSGFYLCAWIFSDTEAFFGQGTRLTVV.

The V and J genes are TRBV5-1 and TRBJ1-1, with TRBD1 matching 10 bases. The CDR3 is 14 residues long. Losses at the gene ends were 4 bases for V and 8 bases for J; bases not matched to a gene: 8. Germline-derived CDR1 and CDR2 are SGHRS and YFSETQ. CDR3 protein: CASSALPGQGEAFF. CDR3 bases: TGCGCCAGCAGCGCCCTACCGGGACAGGGGGAAGCTTTCTTT.

The chain employs TRBV5-4 and TRBJ1-2; D gene ambiguous. Germline values: CDR1 SGHNT, CDR2 YYREEE (reference sequence). CDR3 length: 14 amino acids. V lost 4 bases and J 3 bases, leaving 13 bases between the germline ends. The CDR3 region is CASSTGRADYGYTF. CDR3 in DNA: TGTGCCAGCAGCACCGGGAGGGCCGACTATGGCTACACCTTC.

The genes are TRBV29-1 and TRBJ2-3, with 10 bases lining up with TRBD2. Germline V gene sequence: CDR1 SQVTM, CDR2 ANQGSEA. The CDR3 spans 13 residues. Germline trimming cut 5 bases from V and 4 bases from J; bases unmatched to any gene: 3. The CDR3 bases are TGCAGCGTTAGCGGGAGGGTCCCAGATACGCAGTATTTT. Translated, it gives CSVSGRVPDTQYF.

The CDR3 DNA sequence: TGTGCCAGCAGCAGGGGACAGGAAGCAACTAATGAAAAACTGTTTTTT. It encodes CASSRGQEATNEKLFF. The chain links TRBV7-2 to TRBJ1-4; the match to TRBD1 covers 8 bases. Looked up from germline, CDR1 is SGHTA and CDR2 is FQGNSA. The CDR3 runs to 16 residues. V lost 5 bases to trimming and J lost 0 bases; unmatched junction nucleotides: 5.

The J gene is TRBJ1-2, the V gene TRBV6-1; D gene unclear. The CDR3 has 15 amino acids. V was shortened by 3 bases and J by 3 bases, with 14 bases between the two germline ends. CDR1 is MNHNS and CDR2 is SASEGT in the germline V gene. CDR3 amino acids: CASSESLQSYYGYTF. Written as DNA, the CDR3 is TGTGCCAGCAGTGAGAGTCTACAGAGTTACTATGGCTACACCTTC.

The J gene is TRBJ1-5, the V gene TRBV4-1; the match to TRBD1 covers 7 bases. The CDR3 has 15 residues. Germline CDR1 is MGHRA and CDR2 is YSYEKL. J gave up 3 bases and V 4 bases, and 6 bases lay outside the gene matches. CDR3 DNA: TGCGCCAGCAGCCGGAGTGGACAGGCCAATCAGCCCCAGCATTTT. The encoded protein is CASSRSGQANQPQHF.

The rearrangement joins TRBV10-1 to TRBJ2-1, with 9 bases identical to TRBD2. This CDR3 contains 15 residues. The V gene's germline CDR1 is WNHNN and CDR2 SYGVQD (reference sequence). Losses at the gene ends were 0 bases for V and 5 bases for J; bases not matched to a gene: 2. The CDR3 sequence: CASSESSGGDNEQFF. CDR3 bases: TGCGCCAGCAGTGAGTCTAGCGGGGGTGACAATGAGCAGTTCTTC.

The chain links TRBV5-4 to TRBJ2-7, with 8 positions matching TRBD2. The germline V gene encodes CDR1 SGHNT and CDR2 YYREEE (reference sequence). The CDR3 totals 16 residues. The junction had 14 bases not matched to a gene; V was cut back by 3 bases and J by 6 bases. The CDR3 here is CASSSGTTRGDSEQYF. The CDR3 nucleotides read TGTGCCAGCAGCTCAGGAACAACGCGGGGGGACTCCGAGCAGTACTTC.

The V gene is TRBV5-1, the J gene TRBJ2-3; TRBD1 might be the D (5 bases). Germline-derived CDR1 and CDR2 are SGHRS and YFSETQ. The V end lost 0 bases, the J end lost 6 bases, and 14 bases lay between the germline ends. This CDR3 has 15 amino acids. CDR3 sequence: CASSLEDTAGDTQYF. In DNA form, the CDR3 reads TGCGCCAGCAGCTTGGAAGACACCGCAGGGGATACGCAGTATTTT.

The CDR3 here is CASSQTIPAFF. The CDR3, as DNA: TGTGCCAGCAGCCAAACTATCCCGGCTTTCTTT. This chain links TRBV28 with TRBJ1-1; D unresolved. The CDR3 has 11 amino acids. Germline CDR1 MDHEN, CDR2 SYDVKM. Trimming left V 6 bases short and J 11 bases short, with 13 bases between.

The CDR3 nucleotides are TGTGCCAGCAGTCTTCCCCAGGGACAGAAGGGCTACGAGCAGTACTTC. This gives the protein CASSLPQGQKGYEQYF. The gene calls are TRBV28 and TRBJ2-7; 7 bases align to TRBD1. V trimming: 5 bases; J trimming: 3 bases; junction bases outside the gene matches: 13. Germline V CDR1 and CDR2: MDHEN, SYDVKM. The CDR3 sequence is 16 residues long.

This sequence joins TRBV4-3 and TRBJ1-4, with 7 positions matching TRBD1. The CDR3 extends over 15 amino acids. Germline V CDR1 and CDR2: LGHNA, YSLEER. Trimming removed 4 bases from V and 1 base from J; junction bases left unmatched: 3. Written as DNA, the CDR3 is TGCGCCAGCAGCCCCACAGGGGAAACTAATGAAAAACTGTTTTTT. This codes for CASSPTGETNEKLFF.

The chain carries TRBV18 and TRBJ2-7; 9 bases align to TRBD1. This CDR3 has 14 amino acids. V shed 4 bases, J shed 1 base, and the junction held 2 bases outside the gene matches. Germline CDR1 reads KGHSH; CDR2 reads LQKENI. CDR3 loop: CASSLDRGSYEQYF. The CDR3 DNA sequence: TGTGCCAGCTCACTGGACAGGGGTTCCTACGAGCAGTACTTC.

The chain links TRBV10-3 to TRBJ2-7, with TRBD2 matching 7 bases. The CDR3 is made up of 15 amino acids. V was clipped by 0 bases and J by 2 bases; unmatched bases: 4. The germline V gene has CDR1 ENHRY and CDR2 SYGVKD. In DNA, the CDR3 is TGTGCCATCAGTGAGTCTACTAGCGTCACCTACGAGCAGTACTTC. As protein: CAISESTSVTYEQYF.

The genes are TRBV6-4 and TRBJ1-2; TRBD1 agrees at 7 bases. The CDR3 extends over 13 amino acids. CDR1 is MRHNA and CDR2 is SNTAGT in the germline V gene. V shed 5 bases and J 7 bases; nucleotides not matched to a gene: 7. The CDR3 DNA reads as TGTGCCAGCAGTCAGGGGGGTGGTACTGGCTACACCTTC. It yields the protein CASSQGGGTGYTF.

The chain links TRBV7-2 to TRBJ1-1; 8 bases align to TRBD1. The CDR3 is 15 residues long. V gave up 8 bases and J gave up 1 base; unmatched junction bases: 9. From germline, CDR1 is SGHTA and CDR2 FQGNSA. The CDR3: CASGERDRTNTEAFF. In DNA form, the CDR3 reads TGTGCCAGCGGCGAGAGGGACAGGACGAACACTGAAGCTTTCTTT. Supplemented by reference TRBV7-2 and TRBJ1-1, the full variable domain reads GAGVSQSPSNKVTEKGKDVELRCDPISGHTALYWYRQSLGQGLEFLIYFQGNSAPDKSGLPSDRFSAERTGGSVSTLTIQRTQQEDSAVYLCASGERDRTNTEAFFGQGTRLTVV.

The chain employs TRBV19 and TRBJ2-1, with D perhaps matching TRBD1 (6 bases). V lost 8 bases, J lost 4 bases, and 18 bases lay in between. From germline, CDR1 is LNHDA and CDR2 SQIVND (reference sequence). The CDR3 consists of 15 residues. The CDR3 bases are TGTGCCAGTCGATCTAGGGGGACACAATACAATGAGCAGTTCTTC. Translation gives CASRSRGTQYNEQFF.

The chain uses TRBV4-3 and TRBJ1-2, with D unclear. V was clipped by 4 bases and J by 2 bases, with 8 bases between them. The germline CDR1 and CDR2 sequences are LGHNA and YSLEER. The length of the CDR3 is 13 residues. The CDR3 DNA reads as TGCGCCAGCAGCCCCCGAGGGAACTATGGCTACACCTTC. It is translated as CASSPRGNYGYTF.

The chain couples TRBV27 to TRBJ2-7; possibly TRBD1 for D (6 bases). Trimming removed 3 bases from V and 4 bases from J, with 10 bases in between. In germline, CDR1 is MNHEY, CDR2 SMNVEV (reference sequence). The CDR3 length is 13 residues. The CDR3 sequence is CASSFSQGYEQYF. The CDR3 nucleotides are TGTGCCAGCAGTTTTTCTCAGGGGTACGAGCAGTACTTC.

The chain links TRBV6-5 to TRBJ2-4; 7 bases are a match to TRBD2. This CDR3 is 14 amino acids long. The J segment lost 2 bases and the V segment lost 10 bases, leaving 8 bases of the junction unmatched. Germline V gene lookup returns CDR1 MNHEY and CDR2 SVGAGI. The CDR3 loop reads CATYSGSTKNIQYF. Written as DNA, the CDR3 is TGTGCCACCTATAGCGGGTCCACCAAAAACATTCAGTACTTC.

The genes are TRBV27 and TRBJ2-7; no firm D call. The CDR3 totals 14 residues. CDR1 and CDR2 (germline): MNHEY, SMNVEV (reference sequence). The V end lost 4 bases, the J end lost 6 bases, and 16 bases lay between the germline ends. The CDR3: CASSSLALKFEQYF. The CDR3 DNA reads as TGTGCCAGCAGTTCTTTAGCCTTGAAGTTCGAGCAGTACTTC.